One and the same sample provided the 8 T cell receptor beta chains below, sequenced in a study of T cell responses to AZD1222 COVID-19 vaccine. Here immunoSEQ multiplex PCR was the method, and the copy in TCRdb shows in-frame clones only, minus some. The sample holds 130,000 or so clones, roughly nine tenths seen once. Material: peripheral blood, obtained on day 0 of AZD1222 vaccination. The receptors were sampled from an adult in good health.

The chain combines TRBV5-8 with TRBJ2-5; 11 bases map to TRBD2. Losses at the gene ends were 3 bases for V and 5 bases for J; bases not matched to a gene: 9. The CDR3 covers 16 residues. Germline lookup yields CDR1 SGHTS and CDR2 YDEGEE. The CDR3: CASSWSSGRSGETQYF. DNA for the CDR3: TGTGCCAGCAGCTGGTCTAGCGGGAGGTCGGGTGAGACCCAGTACTTC. Using reference TRBV5-8 and TRBJ2-5 for the parts outside the CDR3, the full variable domain is EAGVTQSPTHLIKTRGQQATLRCSPISGHTSVYWYQQALGLGLQFLLWYDEGEERNRGNFPPRFSGRQFPNYSSELNVNALELEDSALYLCASSWSSGRSGETQYFGPGTRLLVL.

This clone was recorded a few times. The chain joins TRBV15 to TRBJ1-2; 10 nucleotides agree with TRBD1. Per the germline V gene, CDR1 is LNHNV and CDR2 is YYDKDF (reference sequence). The CDR3 sequence is 14 residues long. The V segment lost 6 bases and the J segment 7 bases; nucleotides outside the gene matches: 8. Here the CDR3 DNA reads TGTGCCACCAGTGAAGGGACAGGGGTTTCTGGCTACACCTTC. Protein sequence: CATSEGTGVSGYTF.

The gene calls are TRBV14 and TRBJ1-1, with 8 bases identical to TRBD1. The germline CDR1 and CDR2 sequences are SGHDN and FVKESK. The CDR3 spans 18 residues. V lost 1 base, J lost 0 bases, and 10 bases stayed unmatched. The CDR3 spells CASSQVAGRGLMNTEAFF. The CDR3 region has the DNA TGTGCCAGCAGCCAAGTGGCGGGCAGGGGGCTTATGAACACTGAAGCTTTCTTT. Full variable domain (outside the CDR3, taken from reference TRBV14 and TRBJ1-1): EAGVTQFPSHSVIEKGQTVTLRCDPISGHDNLYWYRRVMGKEIKFLLHFVKESKQDESGMPNNRFLAERTGGTYSTLKVQPAELEDSGVYFCASSQVAGRGLMNTEAFFGQGTRLTVV.

This clone showed up just once. J is TRBJ1-2 and V is TRBV12-3 or TRBV12-4; D remains ambiguous. V shed 3 bases and J shed 1 base, with 0 bases lying between them. This CDR3 region has 11 residues. This CDR3 reads CASSFNYGYTF. CDR3 DNA: TGTGCCAGCAGTTTTAACTATGGCTACACCTTC.

J is TRBJ1-2 and V is TRBV5-1, with 7 bases that match TRBD1. The V and J ends lost 3 bases and 3 bases, in that order; junction bases with no gene match: 11. The germline V gene has CDR1 SGHRS and CDR2 YFSETQ. This CDR3 has 16 residues. CDR3 sequence: CASSSLTGDKDYGYTF. CDR3 DNA sequence: TGCGCCAGCAGCTCTCTCACAGGGGACAAAGACTATGGCTACACCTTC.

The genes are TRBV4-1 and TRBJ2-3, with 11 bases aligning to TRBD2. Per the germline V gene, CDR1 is MGHRA and CDR2 is YSYEKL. The CDR3 has 16 amino acids. The ends lost 1 base at V and 3 bases at J; junction bases unmatched: 3. CDR3 in DNA: TGCGCCAGCAGCCAAGTTAGGACTAGCGGGACAGATACGCAGTATTTT. Translation: CASSQVRTSGTDTQYF.

The chain joins TRBV4-3 to TRBJ2-5; the D gene is possibly TRBD1 (5 bases). The CDR3 is 15 residues long. CDR1 and CDR2 from the germline V gene are LGHNA and YSLEER. V dropped 0 bases and J dropped 2 bases, with 10 bases sitting between them. CDR3 DNA sequence: TGCGCCAGCAGCCAAGACCCGACAGTGCAAGAGACCCAGTACTTC. This encodes CASSQDPTVQETQYF.

V is TRBV7-8 and J is TRBJ1-5, with 7 bases aligning to TRBD1. Germline values: CDR1 SGHVS, CDR2 FQNEAQ. This CDR3 is built from 19 residues. Trimming at V came to 0 bases and at J to 2 bases, leaving 13 bases not matched to a gene. The DNA of the CDR3 is TGTGCCAGCAGCTTAGCGGCTGGGGCAGGGGGAAGTCGCAATCAGCCCCAGCATTTT. Translated: CASSLAAGAGGSRNQPQHF.